This is a list of T cell receptor beta chains from one sample in a study of OX40 agonist ivuxolimab in advanced cancers. Sequenced by immunoSEQ multiplex PCR; TCRdb stores in-frame clones only, minus some. The sample has approximately 70,000 clones, about nine tenths seen once. The sample here was CD4+ or CD8+ T cells sorted from blood, taken in a trial of the OX40 agonist ivuxolimab. Receptors originate from an adult with an advanced solid tumor such as melanoma, head and neck, liver or kidney cancer. Each CDR3 is given with its conserved first and last residue.

CASTLFPGLAGVSYNEQFF TRBJ2-1 TRBV27
CASSPLSGFQPQHF TRBJ1-5 TRBV27
CASSATSGSFTGELFF TRBJ2-2 TRBV9
CASSPSQGASGTQYF NA TRBV18
CATSNRRGTGELFF TRBJ2-2 TRBV15
CASSAGQGSYEQYF TRBJ2-7 TRBV6-5
CASSSSSDSYEQYF TRBJ2-7 TRBV5-1
CAWRARAGDLETQYF TRBJ2-5 TRBV30
CASRGPGSYNEQFF TRBJ2-1 TRBV2
CATTRGGKWNTGELFF TRBJ2-2 TRBV5-4
CASKRGQANEKLFF TRBJ1-4 TRBV28
CASSLVAGGPNEQFF TRBJ2-1 TRBV7-6
CASSLTRGIGTQYF TRBJ2-3 TRBV13
CAISRDRYEQYF TRBJ2-7 TRBV10-3
CASSQAGTMVNIQYF TRBJ2-4 TRBV4-2
CASSEEGALGTDTQYF TRBJ2-3 TRBV6-1
CASSRLAGGPLGEQYF NA TRBV7-6
CASSLYQETQYF TRBJ2-5 TRBV7-2
CASGRHARYGYTF TRBJ1-2 TRBV6-5
CASSVDGGRSGNTIYF TRBJ1-3 TRBV9
CASSFSTNGNEQFF TRBJ2-1 TRBV5-1
CASSPGDRGIRETQYF TRBJ2-5 TRBV19
CASSFQTGGPQHF TRBJ1-5 TRBV5-5
CASSVGGGREQPQHF TRBJ1-5 TRBV9
CASSLDSTNEKLFF TRBJ1-4 TRBV5-1
CATSGTAIGQPQHF TRBJ1-5 TRBV28
CASSPQQGRNGGEQYF TRBJ2-7 TRBV18
CASKGNTEAFF TRBJ1-1 TRBV27
CASSQVHRQGAAEQFF TRBJ2-1 TRBV4-2
CASSLATSGGQETQYF TRBJ2-5 TRBV5-1
CASSQDRVRETQYF TRBJ2-5 TRBV4-1